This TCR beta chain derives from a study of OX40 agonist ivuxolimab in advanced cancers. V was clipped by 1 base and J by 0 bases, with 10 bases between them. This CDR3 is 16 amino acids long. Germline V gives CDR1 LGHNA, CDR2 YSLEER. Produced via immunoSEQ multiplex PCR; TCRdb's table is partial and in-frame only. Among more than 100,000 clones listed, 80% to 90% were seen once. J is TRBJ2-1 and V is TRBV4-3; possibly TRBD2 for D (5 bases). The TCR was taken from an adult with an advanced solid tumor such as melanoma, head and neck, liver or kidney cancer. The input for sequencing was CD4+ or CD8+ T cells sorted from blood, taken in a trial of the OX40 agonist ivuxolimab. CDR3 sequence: CASSQAGILSYNEQFF. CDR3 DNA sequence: TGCGCCAGCAGCCAAGCGGGAATCCTCTCCTACAATGAGCAGTTCTTC.